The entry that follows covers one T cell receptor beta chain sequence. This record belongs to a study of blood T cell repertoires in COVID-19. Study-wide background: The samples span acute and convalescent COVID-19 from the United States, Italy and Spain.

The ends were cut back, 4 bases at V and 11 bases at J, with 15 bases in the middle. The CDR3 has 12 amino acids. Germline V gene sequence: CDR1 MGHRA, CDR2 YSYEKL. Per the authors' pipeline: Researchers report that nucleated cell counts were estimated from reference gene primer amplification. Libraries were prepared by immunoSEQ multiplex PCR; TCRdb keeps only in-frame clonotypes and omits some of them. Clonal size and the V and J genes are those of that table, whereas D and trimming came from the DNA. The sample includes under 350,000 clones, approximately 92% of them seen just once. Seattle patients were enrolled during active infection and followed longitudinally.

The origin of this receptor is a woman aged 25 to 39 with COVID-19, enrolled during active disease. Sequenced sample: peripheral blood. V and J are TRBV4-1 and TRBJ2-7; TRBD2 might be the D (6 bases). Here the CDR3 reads CASSLTGEEKYF. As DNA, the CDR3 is TGCGCCAGCAGCCTTACCGGGGAGGAGAAGTACTTC.